This record covers a single TCR beta chain. Germline V gene sequence: CDR1 SNHLY, CDR2 FYNNEI. Trimming left V 6 bases short and J 1 base short, with 8 bases between. This CDR3 has 13 amino acids. Sequencing used immunoSEQ multiplex PCR; TCRdb keeps in-frame clones, though not all of them. The sample records around 80,000 clones, roughly 95% being singletons. The data stem from a study of cytomegalovirus exposure and HLA in healthy donors. V and J are TRBV2 and TRBJ2-3, with D hard to call. Specimen: PBMCs. The clonotype originates from a woman in her late teens or twenties in good health and CMV-seronegative. CDR3 amino acids: CASRAERTDTQYF. The CDR3 DNA reads as TGTGCCAGCAGGGCCGAACGCACAGATACGCAGTATTTT.